This T cell receptor beta chain was profiled in a study of breast tumors, draining lymph nodes, adjacent tissues. Using its own MiXCR run on the multiplex PCR reads, TCRdb lists one record per CDR3 protein. The table has 130,000 or so distinct CDR3 sequences, under 25% seen once. There are many counts of this clonotype. Its antigen is unknown. Study-level findings and limits: Tumor repertoires ranked between lymph nodes and nontumor tissue in diversity, with V and J gene preferences. Data fit most tumor T cells coming from lymph node, expanding in tumor.

In germline, CDR1 is MNHNS, CDR2 SASEGT. The V end was cut by 6 bases, the J end by 2 bases, with 11 bases between. This CDR3 contains 14 residues. Samples came from axillary lymph nodes draining the breast cancer. The clonotype originates from a female donor with breast cancer. Some clones in this sample may be carry-over from other donors' samples. The chain carries TRBV6-1 and TRBJ1-3; D possibly corresponds to TRBD1 (5 bases). The sample was axillary lymph node tissue. CDR3 sequence: CASSGAVTGNTIYF. The CDR3 DNA is TGTGCCAGCAGCGGGGCGGTCACTGGAAACACCATATATTTT.